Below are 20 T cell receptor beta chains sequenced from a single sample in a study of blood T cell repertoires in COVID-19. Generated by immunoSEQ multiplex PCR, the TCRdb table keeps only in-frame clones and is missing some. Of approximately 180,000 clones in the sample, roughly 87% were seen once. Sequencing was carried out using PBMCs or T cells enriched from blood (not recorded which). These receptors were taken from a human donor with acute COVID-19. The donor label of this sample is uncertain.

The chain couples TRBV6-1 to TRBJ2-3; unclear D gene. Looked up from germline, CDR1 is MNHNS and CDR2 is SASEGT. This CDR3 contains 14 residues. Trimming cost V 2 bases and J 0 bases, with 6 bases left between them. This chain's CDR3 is CASSELLSTDTQYF. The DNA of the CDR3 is TGTGCCAGCAGTGAACTATTAAGCACAGATACGCAGTATTTT.

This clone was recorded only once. The CDR3 bases are TGTGCCAGCAGTTACTCTAGGGGTAGCACAGATACGCAGTATTTT. Translation gives CASSYSRGSTDTQYF. The chain carries TRBV6-5 and TRBJ2-3, with a weak D call TRBD1 (5 bases). Per germline, CDR1 MNHEY and CDR2 SVGAGI. This CDR3 is 15 amino acids long. V lost 0 bases to trimming and J lost 0 bases, with 7 bases between them.

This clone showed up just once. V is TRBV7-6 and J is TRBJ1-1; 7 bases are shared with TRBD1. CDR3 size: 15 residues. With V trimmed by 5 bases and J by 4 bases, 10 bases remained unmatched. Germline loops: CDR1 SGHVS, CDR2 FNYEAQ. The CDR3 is CASSLKGQSSTEAFF. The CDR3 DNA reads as TGTGCCAGCAGCCTTAAGGGACAGAGCTCCACTGAAGCTTTCTTT.

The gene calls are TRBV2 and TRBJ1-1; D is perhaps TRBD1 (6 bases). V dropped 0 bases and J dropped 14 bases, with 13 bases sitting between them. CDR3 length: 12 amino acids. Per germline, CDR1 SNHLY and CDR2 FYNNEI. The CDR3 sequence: CASSEAAGDAFF. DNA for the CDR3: TGTGCCAGCAGTGAAGCGGCAGGGGATGCGTTCTTT.

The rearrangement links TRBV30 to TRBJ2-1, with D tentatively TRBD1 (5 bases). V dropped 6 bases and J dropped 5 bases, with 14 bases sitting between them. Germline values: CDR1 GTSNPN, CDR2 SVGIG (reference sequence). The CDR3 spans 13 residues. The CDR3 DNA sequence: TGTGCCTGCCCGCAATCAGGGAACAATGAGCAGTTCTTC. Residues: CACPQSGNNEQFF.

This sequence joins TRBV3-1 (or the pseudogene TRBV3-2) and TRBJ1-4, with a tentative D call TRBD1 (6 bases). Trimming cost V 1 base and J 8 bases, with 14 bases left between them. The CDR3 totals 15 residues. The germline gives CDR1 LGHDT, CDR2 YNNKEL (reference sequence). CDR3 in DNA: TGTGCCAGCAGCCAAGGGGTTTCTCAGGGGGAAAAACTGTTTTTT. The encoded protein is CASSQGVSQGEKLFF.

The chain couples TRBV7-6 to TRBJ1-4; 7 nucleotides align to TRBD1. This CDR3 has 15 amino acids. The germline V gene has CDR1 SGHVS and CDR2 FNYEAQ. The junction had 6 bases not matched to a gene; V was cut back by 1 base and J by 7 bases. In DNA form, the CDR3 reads TGTGCCAGCAGCTTAGAAGGGGGCAGGGCTGAAAAACTGTTTTTT. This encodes CASSLEGGRAEKLFF.

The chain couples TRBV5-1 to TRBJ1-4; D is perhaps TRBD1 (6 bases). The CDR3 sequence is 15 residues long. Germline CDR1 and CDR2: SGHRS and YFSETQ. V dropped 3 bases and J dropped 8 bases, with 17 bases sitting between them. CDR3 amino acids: CASSWLGTQAEKLFF. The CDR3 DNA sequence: TGCGCCAGCAGCTGGCTTGGGACACAGGCCGAAAAACTGTTTTTT.

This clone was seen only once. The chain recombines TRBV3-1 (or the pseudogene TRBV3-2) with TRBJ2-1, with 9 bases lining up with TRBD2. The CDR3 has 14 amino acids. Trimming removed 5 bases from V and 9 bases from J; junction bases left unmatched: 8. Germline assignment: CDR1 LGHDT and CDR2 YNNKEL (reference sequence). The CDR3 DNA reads TGTGCCAGCAGCGTAGCGGGGGCCAGGGGTGAGCAGTTCTTC. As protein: CASSVAGARGEQFF.

The DNA for the CDR3 is TGTGCCAGCAGTTTAGACAGGGGCAGTGGCTACACCTTC. Translation: CASSLDRGSGYTF. The V gene is TRBV12-3 or TRBV12-4, the J gene TRBJ1-2, with 7 bases identical to TRBD1. CDR3 length: 13 amino acids. The V and J ends lost 1 base and 7 bases, in that order; junction bases with no gene match: 3.

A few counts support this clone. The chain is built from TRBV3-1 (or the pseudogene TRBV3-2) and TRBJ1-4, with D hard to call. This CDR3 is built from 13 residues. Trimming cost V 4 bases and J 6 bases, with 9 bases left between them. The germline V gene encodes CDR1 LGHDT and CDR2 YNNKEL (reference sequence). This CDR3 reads CASSPARDEKLFF. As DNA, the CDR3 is TGTGCCAGCAGCCCGGCGAGGGATGAAAAACTGTTTTTT.

CDR3 nucleotide sequence: TGTGCCAGCAGCCAAGAAGGTACAGGAGAGACCCAGTACTTC. Translated, it gives CASSQEGTGETQYF. The chain combines TRBV3-1 (or the pseudogene TRBV3-2) with TRBJ2-5; weak D call: TRBD1 (5 bases). Trimming removed 0 bases at V and 4 bases at J, with 9 bases between. The CDR3 is made up of 14 amino acids. Germline CDR1 and CDR2: LGHDT and YNNKEL (reference sequence).

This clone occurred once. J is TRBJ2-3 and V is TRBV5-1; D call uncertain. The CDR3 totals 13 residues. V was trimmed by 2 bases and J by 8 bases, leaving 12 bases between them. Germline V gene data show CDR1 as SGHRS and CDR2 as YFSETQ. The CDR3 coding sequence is TGCGCCAGCAGCTTTTCAACGGGTGCTACGCAGTATTTT. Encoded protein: CASSFSTGATQYF.

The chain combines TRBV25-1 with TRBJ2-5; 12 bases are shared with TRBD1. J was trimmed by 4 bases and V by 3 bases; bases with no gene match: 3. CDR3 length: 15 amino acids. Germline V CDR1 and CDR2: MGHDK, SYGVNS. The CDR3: CASSEGQGAGETQYF. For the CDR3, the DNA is TGTGCCAGCAGTGAGGGACAGGGGGCCGGAGAGACCCAGTACTTC.

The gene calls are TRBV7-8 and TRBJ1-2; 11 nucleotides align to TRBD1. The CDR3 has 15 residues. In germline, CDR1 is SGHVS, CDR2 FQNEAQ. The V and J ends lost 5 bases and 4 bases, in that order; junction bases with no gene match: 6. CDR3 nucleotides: TGTGCCAGCAGCCCTAGGACAGGGGGCTTCTATGGCTACACCTTC. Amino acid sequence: CASSPRTGGFYGYTF.

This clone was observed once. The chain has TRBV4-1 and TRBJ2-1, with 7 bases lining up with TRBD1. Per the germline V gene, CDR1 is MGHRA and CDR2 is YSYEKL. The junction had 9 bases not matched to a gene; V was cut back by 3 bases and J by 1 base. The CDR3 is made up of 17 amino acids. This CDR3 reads CASSHYRQGPSYNEQFF. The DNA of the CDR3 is TGCGCCAGCAGCCATTACAGACAGGGTCCGTCCTACAATGAGCAGTTCTTC.

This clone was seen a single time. The CDR3 nucleotides read TGCGCCAGCAGCACCTACGGCACAGGGGGCTACGAGCAGTACTTC. Residues: CASSTYGTGGYEQYF. The chain has TRBV4-1 and TRBJ2-7; 8 positions match TRBD1. The germline CDR1 and CDR2 sequences are MGHRA and YSYEKL. The length of the CDR3 is 15 residues. After removal of 5 bases from V and 3 bases from J, the junction contained 9 bases not matched to a gene.

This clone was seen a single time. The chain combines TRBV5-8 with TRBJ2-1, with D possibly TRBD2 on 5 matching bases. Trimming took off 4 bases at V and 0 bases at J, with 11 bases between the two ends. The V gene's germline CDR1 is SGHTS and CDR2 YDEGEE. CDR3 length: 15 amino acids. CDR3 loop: CASSRGLSSYNEQFF. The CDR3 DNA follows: TGTGCCAGCAGCCGCGGGCTAAGCTCCTACAATGAGCAGTTCTTC.

The CDR3 spells CASSIYGTASHQPQHF. The CDR3 DNA sequence: TGTGCCAGTAGTATATACGGGACAGCTAGTCATCAGCCCCAGCATTTT. The rearrangement links TRBV19 to TRBJ1-5, with 7 bases matching TRBD1. The CDR3 consists of 16 residues. The germline V gene has CDR1 LNHDA and CDR2 SQIVND (reference sequence). Trimming removed 2 bases from V and 5 bases from J; junction bases left unmatched: 9. The full variable domain, rest sourced from reference TRBV19 and TRBJ1-5, is DGGITQSPKYLFRKEGQNVTLSCEQNLNHDAMYWYRQDPGQGLRLIYYSQIVNDFQKGDIAEGYSVSREKKESFPLTVTSAQKNPTAFYLCASSIYGTASHQPQHFGDGTRLSIL.

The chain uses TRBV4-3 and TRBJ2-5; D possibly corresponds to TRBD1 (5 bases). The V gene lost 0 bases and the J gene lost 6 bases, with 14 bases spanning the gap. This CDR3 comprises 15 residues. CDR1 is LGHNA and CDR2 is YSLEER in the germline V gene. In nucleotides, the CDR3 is TGCGCCAGCAGCCAAGAGTGGGGCAGCTTACAGACCCAGTACTTC. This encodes CASSQEWGSLQTQYF.